The 32 T cell receptor beta chains below all came from one sample that was sequenced in a study of cytomegalovirus exposure and HLA in healthy donors. Some clones are missing from TCRdb's copy, which holds only in-frame ones; the method was immunoSEQ multiplex PCR. The repertoire holds 220,000 or so clones, with just over 90% as singletons. Sequences were obtained from PBMCs. These receptors were obtained from a woman under 30 in good health and CMV-seronegative.

This chain uses TRBV6-1 with TRBJ1-2; TRBD1 matches at 7 bases. Germline CDR1 MNHNS, CDR2 SASEGT. Unmatched junction bases numbered 2, after V lost 3 bases and J lost 4 bases. The CDR3 is 13 residues long. The CDR3 DNA is TGTGCCAGCAGTGACGACAGGGCCTATGGCTACACCTTC. Translated, it gives CASSDDRAYGYTF.

This clone is a singleton in its sample. The chain carries TRBV4-1 and TRBJ2-1, with TRBD1 matching 8 bases. Germline V gene sequence: CDR1 MGHRA, CDR2 YSYEKL. J gave up 7 bases and V 4 bases, and 21 bases lay outside the gene matches. The CDR3 runs 19 residues. The CDR3 DNA reads as TGCGCCAGCAGCCCAAGATCAGGGGGCGGTCATCTCTCCGGAAATGAGCAGTTCTTC. This sequence encodes CASSPRSGGGHLSGNEQFF.

The chain links TRBV5-1 to TRBJ1-1; no clear D gene. The CDR3 sequence is 13 residues long. Germline V CDR1 and CDR2: SGHRS, YFSETQ. V was cut by 6 bases and J by 0 bases, with 9 bases left in between. In DNA, the CDR3 is TGCGCCAGCATGACTGAACTGAACACTGAAGCTTTCTTT. As protein: CASMTELNTEAFF.

The V call is TRBV19, the J call TRBJ2-1; D uncertain. The CDR3 covers 16 residues. The ends were cut back, 5 bases at V and 1 base at J, with 15 bases in the middle. Germline V gene data show CDR1 as LNHDA and CDR2 as SQIVND (reference sequence). CDR3 nucleotides: TGTGCCAGTAGTTATGCGCCACCTCGGTCCTACAATGAGCAGTTCTTC. Its protein product is CASSYAPPRSYNEQFF.

The chain links TRBV6-1 to TRBJ1-1, with no clear D. The length of the CDR3 is 15 residues. Germline CDR1 reads MNHNS; CDR2 reads SASEGT. The V and J ends lost 4 bases and 0 bases respectively, with 12 bases between them. The CDR3 loop is CASSANIRLNTEAFF. The CDR3 coding sequence is TGTGCCAGCAGTGCGAACATAAGATTGAACACTGAAGCTTTCTTT.

The rearrangement links TRBV28 to TRBJ1-1; the match to TRBD1 covers 9 bases. The junction had 9 bases not matched to a gene; V was cut back by 5 bases and J by 11 bases. There are 13 residues in the CDR3. CDR1 is MDHEN and CDR2 is SYDVKM in the germline V gene. This chain's CDR3 is CASSLGTGKVAFF. The CDR3 nucleotides read TGTGCCAGCAGTCTAGGGACAGGGAAGGTTGCTTTCTTT.

The chain is built from TRBV20-1 and TRBJ2-5; 7 nucleotides match TRBD2. The trim removed 2 bases at V and 7 bases at J, leaving 1 base unmatched. The CDR3 extends over 11 amino acids. CDR1 and CDR2 (germline): DFQATT, SNEGSKA (reference sequence). The CDR3 loop reads CSARLAATQYF. The CDR3 DNA sequence: TGCAGTGCTAGACTAGCGGCGACCCAGTACTTC.

The J gene is TRBJ2-5, the V gene TRBV7-8, with 7 nucleotides matching TRBD1. The CDR3 extends over 17 amino acids. Per germline, CDR1 SGHVS and CDR2 FQNEAQ. V lost 0 bases and J lost 1; bases outside the gene matches: 8. The CDR3: CASSLASRGQSQETQYF. The CDR3 DNA sequence: TGTGCCAGCAGCTTAGCGTCGAGGGGGCAGAGCCAAGAGACCCAGTACTTC.

The chain uses TRBV4-2 and TRBJ2-5; D uncertain. CDR1 LGHNA and CDR2 YNFKEQ come from the germline V gene. The V gene lost 0 bases and the J gene lost 1 base, with 9 bases spanning the gap. The CDR3 covers 15 residues. The CDR3 protein is CASSQEPTAQETQYF. The CDR3 nucleotides are TGTGCCAGCAGCCAAGAACCGACTGCCCAAGAGACCCAGTACTTC.

The V and J genes are TRBV19 and TRBJ2-7; maybe TRBD2 (5 bases). CDR1 is LNHDA and CDR2 is SQIVND in the germline V gene (reference sequence). Trimming took 4 bases from V and 6 from J, leaving 16 bases between them. This CDR3 contains 14 residues. The CDR3 loop reads CASSKDGEVGEQYF. CDR3 in DNA: TGTGCCAGTAGTAAAGACGGGGAAGTCGGCGAGCAGTACTTC.

CDR3 nucleotides: TGTGCCAGCAGGGACCGGGACAGGGGGTGGGACATTCAGTACTTC. It specifies CASRDRDRGWDIQYF. The chain has TRBV2 and TRBJ2-4; TRBD1 aligns across 11 bases. V trimming: 6 bases; J trimming: 8 bases; junction bases outside the gene matches: 9. CDR1 is SNHLY and CDR2 is FYNNEI in the germline V gene. The CDR3 has 15 amino acids.

The V gene is TRBV18, the J gene TRBJ1-5, with D tentatively TRBD1 (6 bases). The V end was cut by 1 base, the J end by 0 bases, with 19 bases between. The CDR3 sequence is 19 residues long. Germline CDR1 reads KGHSH; CDR2 reads LQKENI. CDR3 sequence (DNA): TGTGCCAGCTCACCACTCTTTCCCAGGGGCGTTTATAGCAATCAGCCCCAGCATTTT. Amino acids: CASSPLFPRGVYSNQPQHF.

DNA for the CDR3: TGTGCTAGTGGTCAGGGTAATTACAATCAGCCCCAGCATTTT. Encoded protein: CASGQGNYNQPQHF. The chain recombines TRBV12-5 with TRBJ1-5, with D possibly being TRBD1 (5 bases). V lost 5 bases, J lost 3 bases, and 11 bases lay in between. The CDR3 has 14 residues. Germline V CDR1 and CDR2: LGHNT, FRNRAP.

The J gene is TRBJ2-5, the V gene TRBV11-3, with 10 bases identical to TRBD1. CDR1 and CDR2 from the germline V gene are SGHNT and YENEEA. This CDR3 spans 15 amino acids. With V trimmed by 1 base and J by 7 bases, 6 bases remained unmatched. The CDR3 sequence: CASSLGGTGEGTQYF. Here the CDR3 DNA reads TGTGCCAGCAGCTTAGGGGGGACAGGGGAAGGGACCCAGTACTTC.

V is TRBV6-6 and J is TRBJ1-1, with D tentatively TRBD1 (5 bases). The germline V gene encodes CDR1 MNHNY and CDR2 SVGAGI (reference sequence). The CDR3 has 15 amino acids. The V end was cut by 3 bases, the J end by 4 bases, with 15 bases between. DNA for the CDR3: TGTGCCAGCAGTTATCCGGCGCGGAGGGGCACTGAAGCTTTCTTT. Its protein is CASSYPARRGTEAFF.

This chain connects TRBV9 to TRBJ1-3; a possible D gene is TRBD1 (5 bases). The V end was cut by 3 bases, the J end by 4 bases, with 14 bases between. The CDR3 spans 15 residues. Germline CDR1 reads SGDLS; CDR2 reads YYNGEE. CDR3 DNA sequence: TGTGCCAGCAGCGCCCTCGGGGGAACGGGAAACACCATATATTTT. This codes for CASSALGGTGNTIYF.

The V and J genes are TRBV7-3 and TRBJ2-1; D is unresolved. Trimming removed 5 bases from V and 5 bases from J, with 13 bases in between. The CDR3 contains 14 residues. Germline V gene sequence: CDR1 SGHTA, CDR2 FQGTGA. The CDR3 spells CASSQRSEHNEQFF. CDR3 nucleotides: TGTGCCAGCAGCCAGCGATCCGAACACAATGAGCAGTTCTTC. The variable domain in full, completed from reference TRBV7-3 and TRBJ2-1, reads GAGVSQTPSNKVTEKGKYVELRCDPISGHTALYWYRQSLGQGPEFLIYFQGTGAADDSGLPNDRFFAVRPEGSVSTLKIQRTERGDSAVYLCASSQRSEHNEQFFGPGTRLTVL.

J is TRBJ2-7 and V is TRBV7-8, with 14 bases that match TRBD2. Germline values: CDR1 SGHVS, CDR2 FQNEAQ. There are 13 residues in the CDR3. V trimming: 3 bases; J trimming: 12 bases; junction bases outside the gene matches: 4. The DNA of the CDR3 is TGTGCCAGCAGCTTCGGGACTAGCGGGAGAAGGTACTTC. It translates to CASSFGTSGRRYF.

The chain joins TRBV18 to TRBJ2-7; TRBD2 matches 7 bases. J gave up 2 bases and V 3 bases, and 7 bases lay outside the gene matches. This CDR3 has 15 amino acids. Germline V gives CDR1 KGHSH, CDR2 LQKENI. The CDR3 bases are TGTGCCAGCTCACCTCCGGGAGGCTCTCCCTACGAGCAGTACTTC. Translating it yields CASSPPGGSPYEQYF.

The V call is TRBV30, the J call TRBJ2-3; 8 bases line up with TRBD1. This CDR3 spans 15 amino acids. With 2 bases clipped from V and 2 bases from J, the junction kept 6 bases outside the gene matches. Germline V lookup: CDR1 GTSNPN, CDR2 SVGIG (reference sequence). CDR3 region: CAWSPGQENTDTQYF. In DNA form, the CDR3 reads TGTGCCTGGAGTCCGGGACAGGAGAACACAGATACGCAGTATTTT.

V usage is TRBV5-4 and J usage is TRBJ1-1; maybe TRBD1 (6 bases). The V gene's germline CDR1 is SGHNT and CDR2 YYREEE (reference sequence). V lost 0 bases to trimming and J lost 3 bases, with 12 bases between them. The CDR3 spans 15 residues. The CDR3 loop reads CASSLVSGVYTEAFF. In nucleotides, the CDR3 is TGTGCCAGCAGCTTGGTTTCAGGGGTCTACACTGAAGCTTTCTTT.

The chain recombines TRBV5-1 with TRBJ2-1; perhaps TRBD1 as D (5 bases). V lost 6 bases, J lost 0 bases, and 10 bases lay in between. This CDR3 is 14 amino acids long. CDR1 is SGHRS, CDR2 YFSETQ, per germline. CDR3 sequence reads: CASTLDSSYNEQFF. The CDR3 nucleotides read TGCGCCAGCACCCTAGACAGCTCCTACAATGAGCAGTTCTTC.

The chain has TRBV18 and TRBJ1-1; TRBD1 aligns across 11 bases. Germline V gene lookup returns CDR1 KGHSH and CDR2 LQKENI. The CDR3 extends over 14 amino acids. The ends lost 3 bases at V and 7 bases at J; junction bases unmatched: 4. CDR3 region: CASSPMGQGVEAFF. The CDR3 DNA reads as TGTGCCAGCTCACCGATGGGACAGGGGGTTGAAGCTTTCTTT.

The CDR3 DNA reads as TGCAGCGTTGAACGGGGGGTGAAGGAGCAGTACTTC. It specifies CSVERGVKEQYF. The chain links TRBV29-1 to TRBJ2-7; 7 bases are a match to TRBD2. V lost 2 bases and J lost 7; bases outside the gene matches: 5. Germline values: CDR1 SQVTM, CDR2 ANQGSEA. The CDR3 contains 12 residues.

The chain joins TRBV7-2 to TRBJ1-5, with D possibly TRBD1 on 5 matching bases. V was cut by 5 bases and J by 4 bases, with 12 bases left in between. Germline loops: CDR1 SGHTA, CDR2 FQGNSA. The CDR3 is 14 amino acids. The CDR3 DNA is TGTGCCAGCAGCGGCGACAGCCCTAATCAGCCCCAGCATTTT. This gives the protein CASSGDSPNQPQHF.

The V call is TRBV5-1, the J call TRBJ2-1; 14 nucleotides line up with TRBD2. The V gene end was trimmed by 4 bases and the J gene end by 11 bases; junction bases not matched to a gene: 5. CDR3 length: 14 amino acids. Germline V lookup: CDR1 SGHRS, CDR2 YFSETQ. Here the CDR3 DNA reads TGCGCCAGCAGCCCGGGACTAGCGGGAGATAAGCAGTTCTTC. It codes for CASSPGLAGDKQFF.

The rearrangement joins TRBV7-3 to TRBJ2-7; D is uncertain. This CDR3 contains 14 residues. The V end was cut by 3 bases, the J end by 2 bases, with 11 bases between. In germline, CDR1 is SGHTA, CDR2 FQGTGA. CDR3 sequence (DNA): TGTGCCAGCAGCTTTAACGCAGGAACCTACGAGCAGTACTTC. This sequence encodes CASSFNAGTYEQYF. The full variable domain, rest sourced from reference TRBV7-3 and TRBJ2-7, is GAGVSQTPSNKVTEKGKYVELRCDPISGHTALYWYRQSLGQGPEFLIYFQGTGAADDSGLPNDRFFAVRPEGSVSTLKIQRTERGDSAVYLCASSFNAGTYEQYFGPGTRLTVT.

The chain joins TRBV30 to TRBJ1-1; a weak D match, TRBD1 (6 bases). With 3 bases removed from V and 3 bases from J, the gap between germline ends came to 11 bases. The CDR3 loop spans 13 amino acids. From germline, CDR1 is GTSNPN and CDR2 SVGIG (reference sequence). This chain's CDR3 is CAWRGGHYTEAFF. The CDR3 bases are TGTGCCTGGAGGGGGGGGCATTACACTGAAGCTTTCTTT. Full variable domain (outside the CDR3, taken from reference TRBV30 and TRBJ1-1): SQTIHQWPATLVQPVGSPLSLECTVEGTSNPNLYWYRQAAGRGLQLLFYSVGIGQISSEVPQNLSASRPQDRQFILSSKKLLLSDSGFYLCAWRGGHYTEAFFGQGTRLTVV.

The V and J genes are TRBV5-6 and TRBJ2-1; 8 bases map to TRBD1. The V gene's germline CDR1 is SGHDT and CDR2 YYEEEE. V gave up 4 bases and J gave up 7 bases; unmatched junction bases: 4. The CDR3 spans 13 residues. CDR3 region: CASSRTGRNEQFF. For the CDR3, the DNA is TGTGCCAGCAGCAGGACAGGGAGGAATGAGCAGTTCTTC.

The rearrangement links TRBV28 to TRBJ1-1; D remains ambiguous. CDR1 MDHEN and CDR2 SYDVKM come from the germline V gene. V shed 4 bases and J shed 0 bases, with 18 bases lying between them. CDR3 size: 17 residues. The CDR3 protein is CASSSGDYSVLNTEAFF. CDR3 DNA: TGTGCCAGCAGTTCAGGTGACTACAGCGTTTTGAACACTGAAGCTTTCTTT.

The chain employs TRBV9 and TRBJ2-2; D is possibly TRBD2 (5 bases). Germline-derived CDR1 and CDR2 are SGDLS and YYNGEE. The ends were cut back, 3 bases at V and 1 base at J, with 10 bases in the middle. This CDR3 has 15 amino acids. CDR3 nucleotide sequence: TGTGCCAGCAGCGCCCGGACTTGGAACACCGGGGAGCTGTTTTTT. It encodes CASSARTWNTGELFF.

This clone was seen a single time. The chain links TRBV5-1 to TRBJ1-2; the D gene is possibly TRBD1 (5 bases). In germline, CDR1 is SGHRS, CDR2 YFSETQ. The length of the CDR3 is 15 residues. V gave up 0 bases and J gave up 3 bases, with 12 bases separating them. CDR3 sequence: CASSLVLGLDYGYTF. CDR3 DNA sequence: TGCGCCAGCAGCTTGGTGCTGGGGCTGGACTATGGCTACACCTTC. The full variable domain, rest sourced from reference TRBV5-1 and TRBJ1-2, is KAGVTQTPRYLIKTRGQQVTLSCSPISGHRSVSWYQQTPGQGLQFLFEYFSETQRNKGNFPGRFSGRQFSNSRSEMNVSTLELGDSALYLCASSLVLGLDYGYTFGSGTRLTVV.